At least ten counts were recorded for the clone carrying this T cell receptor (beta chain). Its matching antigen is unknown. Using immunoSEQ multiplex PCR, the repertoire was profiled, and TCRdb retains in-frame clones only, with some absent. The sample includes 1.5 million to 2.5 million clones, just under 95% of them seen just once. The sample is drawn from a study of shared clonotypes between healthy human individuals. The study, taken as a whole, reports: Non-shared clonotypes showed lower generation probabilities than clonotypes common to all four donors.

The naive CD8 population came from CD45RO-negative cells selected for CCR7, without terminally differentiated effector memory CD45RA+ cells. The CDR3 runs to 13 residues. The V gene end was trimmed by 7 bases and the J gene end by 3 bases; junction bases not matched to a gene: 8. Germline assignment: CDR1 SQVTM and CDR2 ANQGSEA. The TCR was taken from a man younger than 35 in good health. This sequence joins TRBV29-1 and TRBJ2-7; 8 bases agree with TRBD1. Sequencing used naive CD8+ T cells sorted from blood. The CDR3 region has the DNA TGCAGCGGCCAGGGGGCAGGCAACTACGAGCAGTACTTC. Translation: CSGQGAGNYEQYF.